These T cell receptor beta chains were read from a single sample in a study of OX40 agonist ivuxolimab in advanced cancers. Assay: immunoSEQ multiplex PCR; the TCRdb copy retains only in-frame clones and omits some. The data contain some 60,000 clones, 84% of them singletons. The sequences come from CD4+ or CD8+ T cells sorted from blood, collected in a trial of the OX40 agonist ivuxolimab. These receptors originate from an adult with an advanced solid tumor such as melanoma, head and neck, liver or kidney cancer. Both conserved end residues are part of each CDR3. The D gene is left open where the match is weak. Expanded clones are given a class, and other clones once, few, many or no size at all.

D	J	V	length	size	CDR3	DNA
-	TRBJ1-1	TRBV18	17	-	CASSPLPVGVINTEAFF	TGTGCCAGCTCACCACTTCCGGTGGGGGTAATCAACACTGAAGCTTTCTTT
-	TRBJ1-2	TRBV6-1	11	-	CASTQEGGYTF	TGTGCCAGCACCCAAGAAGGTGGCTACACCTTC
-	TRBJ1-2	TRBV15	13	-	CATSSPSLGHYTF	TGTGCCACCAGCAGTCCGAGTTTGGGGCACTACACCTTC
-	TRBJ2-3	TRBV15	12	few	CATRGRTDTQYF	TGTGCCACCAGGGGTCGCACAGATACGCAGTATTTT
TRBD1	TRBJ2-1	TRBV28	15	-	CASSRQGAAYNEQFF	TGTGCCAGCAGTCGACAGGGGGCGGCCTACAATGAGCAGTTCTTC
-	TRBJ1-1	TRBV6-5	14	-	CASRVLTGNTEAFF	TGTGCCAGCAGGGTTCTGACAGGAAACACTGAAGCTTTCTTT
-	TRBJ1-1	TRBV9	13	few	CASSVAASDEAFF	TGTGCCAGCAGCGTAGCGGCGAGCGATGAAGCTTTCTTT
-	TRBJ1-1	TRBV5-1	14	once	CASSLDLRGTEAFF	TGCGCCAGCAGCTTGGACCTTCGGGGCACTGAAGCTTTCTTT
-	TRBJ1-3	TRBV9	14	-	CASSDQGTGNTIYF	TGTGCCAGCAGCGATCAGGGGACTGGAAACACCATATATTTT
TRBD1	TRBJ1-5	TRBV6-1	14	-	CASSATGDDQPQHF	TGTGCCAGCAGTGCAACAGGGGACGATCAGCCCCAGCATTTT
-	TRBJ2-3	TRBV10-1	17	-	CASSERPSRPITDTQYF	TGCGCCAGCAGTGAAAGGCCTAGCCGACCAATTACAGATACGCAGTATTTT
-	TRBJ2-2	TRBV20-1	11	-	CSAMGNGELFF	TGCAGTGCTATGGGGAACGGGGAGCTGTTTTTT
-	TRBJ1-6	TRBV30	14	once	CAWSKGPEGSPLHF	TGTGCCTGGAGTAAGGGTCCCGAGGGCTCACCCCTCCACTTT
TRBD2	TRBJ2-3	TRBV5-4	15	-	CASSLSGGAGDTQYF	TGTGCCAGCAGCTTAAGCGGGGGGGCCGGAGATACGCAGTATTTT
-	TRBJ1-1	TRBV5-1	14	-	CASSLADRDTEAFF	TGCGCCAGCAGCTTGGCCGACAGAGACACTGAAGCTTTCTTT
TRBD1	TRBJ2-3	TRBV27	17	once	CASSSLPGTGEADTQYF	TGTGCCAGCAGTTCACTCCCCGGGACAGGGGAGGCAGATACGCAGTATTTT
-	TRBJ1-6	TRBV7-9	13	-	CASSLLPDSPLHF	TGTGCCAGCAGCTTACTTCCGGATTCACCCCTCCACTTT
-	TRBJ2-5	TRBV6-5	15	-	CASSYSTGVQETQYF	TGTGCCAGCAGTTACTCTACCGGGGTCCAAGAGACCCAGTACTTC
TRBD1	TRBJ1-6	TRBV14	16	-	CASSHLSGTAMSPLHF	TGTGCCAGCAGCCACCTCTCGGGGACAGCAATGTCACCCCTCCACTTT
TRBD2	TRBJ2-1	TRBV2	15	-	CASRDRSGRANEQFF	TGTGCCAGCAGAGACCGTAGCGGGAGGGCTAATGAGCAGTTCTTC
TRBD1	TRBJ1-2	TRBV28	15	-	CASSLSPGGDYGYTF	TGTGCCAGCAGTTTATCCCCAGGGGGGGACTATGGCTACACCTTC
-	TRBJ2-1	TRBV5-6	11	-	CASSRTNEQFF	TGTGCCAGCAGCCGAACCAATGAGCAGTTCTTC
-	TRBJ1-2	TRBV14	12	once	CASSLYREGYTF	TGTGCCAGCAGTCTTTACAGGGAGGGCTACACCTTC
TRBD1	TRBJ1-2	TRBV7-2	15	-	CASSLAPGQGGGYTF	TGTGCCAGCAGCTTAGCGCCGGGACAGGGAGGAGGCTACACCTTC
-	TRBJ1-1	TRBV12-5	12	-	CASALQDTEAFF	TGTGCTAGTGCATTACAGGACACTGAAGCTTTCTTT
TRBD2	TRBJ2-7	TRBV5-6	14	once	CASSFRLAGYEQYF	TGTGCCAGCAGCTTTCGGCTAGCGGGCTACGAGCAGTACTTC
-	TRBJ2-1	TRBV10-1	14	-	CASSPWLGEFQQFF	TGCGCCAGCAGCCCCTGGCTCGGGGAGTTTCAGCAGTTCTTC
-	TRBJ2-2	TRBV4-1	15	once	CASSQISQNTGELFF	TGCGCCAGCAGCCAAATTTCCCAGAACACCGGGGAGCTGTTTTTT
-	TRBJ1-2	TRBV4-1	16	few	CASSQEEPGFHYGYTF	TGCGCCAGCAGCCAAGAGGAACCAGGTTTCCACTATGGCTACACCTTC
TRBD1	TRBJ1-2	TRBV5-4	14	few	CASSSRGTGKGYTF	TGTGCCAGCAGCTCCCGAGGGACAGGGAAAGGCTACACCTTC
-	TRBJ2-6	TRBV6-5	14	-	CASRKDSGANVLTF	TGTGCCAGCAGAAAAGACTCTGGGGCCAACGTCCTGACTTTC
-	TRBJ1-2	TRBV7-2	15	-	CASSLRRNSNYGYTF	TGTGCCAGCAGCTTAAGGAGAAACTCTAACTATGGCTACACCTTC
-	TRBJ2-7	TRBV5-8	15	-	CASSLPTGSPYEQYF	TGTGCCAGCAGCTTACCCACTGGAAGTCCCTACGAGCAGTACTTC
TRBD1	TRBJ2-6	TRBV5-1	16	-	CASSLGTGSGANVLTF	TGCGCCAGCAGCTTGGGGACAGGTAGTGGGGCCAACGTCCTGACTTTC
TRBD1	TRBJ2-1	TRBV7-2	15	-	CASSYDRGSYNEQFF	TGTGCCAGCAGCTACGACAGGGGGTCTTACAATGAGCAGTTCTTC
TRBD1	TRBJ2-7	TRBV7-6	14	-	CASSLGATGGEQYF	TGTGCCAGCAGCCTAGGGGCGACAGGGGGCGAGCAGTACTTC
TRBD2	TRBJ2-7	TRBV28	13	-	CASARGGFNEQYF	TGTGCCAGCGCCCGCGGGGGGTTCAACGAGCAGTACTTC
TRBD2	TRBJ2-7	TRBV6-1	15	-	CASSPKLAGSYEQYF	TGTGCCAGCAGTCCGAAACTAGCGGGGTCCTACGAGCAGTACTTC
-	TRBJ2-1	TRBV7-2	18	-	CASSFGSSASYSYNEQFF	TGTGCCAGCAGCTTTGGTTCATCAGCGAGCTACTCCTACAATGAGCAGTTCTTC
-	TRBJ1-1	TRBV7-9	14	-	CASSPSPGRSEAFF	TGTGCCAGCAGCCCCTCTCCGGGGAGGTCTGAAGCTTTCTTT